Following are 10 T cell receptor beta chains from one sample sequenced in a study of blood T cell repertoires in COVID-19. Method: immunoSEQ multiplex PCR; TCRdb's copy keeps in-frame clones and lacks some. The table records about 160,000 clones, roughly 80% of them present only once. The sequenced sample was PBMCs or T cells enriched from blood (not recorded which). Receptors originate from a man in his fifties or sixties who had recovered from COVID-19.

This clone was detected only a few times. The chain couples TRBV5-1 to TRBJ1-3; 11 bases line up with TRBD1. V was clipped by 2 bases and J by 2 bases; unmatched bases: 3. This CDR3 contains 16 residues. Germline V lookup: CDR1 SGHRS, CDR2 YFSETQ. CDR3 sequence: CASSFGTGGPGNTIYF. CDR3 bases: TGCGCCAGCAGCTTTGGGACAGGGGGTCCTGGAAACACCATATATTTT.

V is TRBV7-8 and J is TRBJ1-2, with 7 positions matching TRBD1. Germline values: CDR1 SGHVS, CDR2 FQNEAQ. CDR3 length: 14 residues. V lost 1 base, J lost 5 bases, and 4 bases stayed unmatched. The CDR3 region is CASSLVYRGYGYTF. The DNA for the CDR3 is TGTGCCAGCAGCTTAGTTTACAGGGGTTATGGCTACACCTTC. The full variable domain, completed using reference TRBV7-8 and TRBJ1-2, is GAGVSQSPRYKVAKRGQDVALRCDPISGHVSLFWYQQALGQGPEFLTYFQNEAQLDKSGLPSDRFFAERPEGSVSTLKIQRTQQEDSAVYLCASSLVYRGYGYTFGSGTRLTVV.

This clone appeared once. The chain couples TRBV9 to TRBJ1-3, with 11 positions matching TRBD1. Germline values: CDR1 SGDLS, CDR2 YYNGEE. The CDR3 is 16 residues long. The J segment lost 3 bases and the V segment lost 4 bases, leaving 6 bases of the junction unmatched. This chain's CDR3 is CASSNRTGGIGNTIYF. The DNA of the CDR3 is TGTGCCAGCAGCAACCGGACAGGGGGCATTGGAAACACCATATATTTT.

This clone was detected once. The chain uses TRBV5-6 and TRBJ1-1; 9 bases agree with TRBD1. The germline V gene encodes CDR1 SGHDT and CDR2 YYEEEE. With 6 bases clipped from V and 4 bases from J, the junction kept 4 bases outside the gene matches. This CDR3 spans 13 amino acids. The CDR3 DNA follows: TGTGCCAGCAAGCGGACAGGGGCCACTGAAGCTTTCTTT. Translation gives CASKRTGATEAFF.

The rearrangement links TRBV6-5 to TRBJ1-2, with D possibly being TRBD1 (6 bases). V shed 2 bases and J shed 4 bases, with 14 bases lying between them. In germline, CDR1 is MNHEY, CDR2 SVGAGI. This CDR3 is 15 amino acids long. The CDR3 DNA follows: TGTGCCAGCAGTTACGGGTCGGGGACACTCTATGGCTACACCTTC. Protein product: CASSYGSGTLYGYTF.

The genes are TRBV7-2 and TRBJ2-1, with 12 bases matching TRBD2. Trimming cost V 1 base and J 5 bases; bases outside gene matches: 9. Germline V gives CDR1 SGHTA, CDR2 FQGNSA. The CDR3 consists of 18 residues. CDR3 residues: CASSLGPVLAGGNNEQFF. CDR3 nucleotides: TGTGCCAGCAGCTTAGGTCCCGTACTAGCGGGGGGCAACAATGAGCAGTTCTTC. Full variable domain (missing parts from reference TRBV7-2 and TRBJ2-1): GAGVSQSPSNKVTEKGKDVELRCDPISGHTALYWYRQSLGQGLEFLIYFQGNSAPDKSGLPSDRFSAERTGGSVSTLTIQRTQQEDSAVYLCASSLGPVLAGGNNEQFFGPGTRLTVL.

V is TRBV7-9 and J is TRBJ1-2; 10 bases map to TRBD1. This CDR3 region has 17 residues. CDR1 is SEHNR and CDR2 is FQNEAQ in the germline V gene (reference sequence). The J segment lost 5 bases and the V segment lost 6 bases, leaving 15 bases of the junction unmatched. The CDR3 DNA is TGTGCCAGCAGACCAGAAGTATTGGGACAGGGGAATTATGGCTACACCTTC. It is translated as CASRPEVLGQGNYGYTF.

J is TRBJ1-2 and V is TRBV30, with 9 bases that match TRBD1. Germline values: CDR1 GTSNPN, CDR2 SVGIG (reference sequence). Trimming took 5 bases from V and 6 from J; bases not matched to a gene: 4. The CDR3 loop spans 12 amino acids. CDR3 sequence (DNA): TGTGCCTGGGAAACAGGGGGCCATGGCTACACCTTC. It translates to CAWETGGHGYTF.

This clone has a single count. V is TRBV4-2 and J is TRBJ2-1; 8 bases agree with TRBD2. The V gene's germline CDR1 is LGHNA and CDR2 YNFKEQ. The length of the CDR3 is 16 residues. J gave up 4 bases and V 0 bases, and 5 bases lay outside the gene matches. Written as DNA, the CDR3 is TGTGCCAGCAGCCAAGAAGCGGGGGATCCTTACAATGAGCAGTTCTTC. Its translation is CASSQEAGDPYNEQFF.

The chain joins TRBV5-8 to TRBJ2-2; no reliable D call. V gave up 2 bases and J gave up 4 bases, with 12 bases separating them. Germline V gene sequence: CDR1 SGHTS, CDR2 YDEGEE. CDR3 length: 15 residues. The CDR3 here is CASSFQLVGTGELFF. As DNA, the CDR3 is TGTGCCAGCAGCTTTCAGCTAGTGGGCACCGGGGAGCTGTTTTTT.